Listed below are T cell receptor beta chains from one sample, sequenced in a study of blood T cell repertoires in COVID-19. Here immunoSEQ multiplex PCR was the method, and the copy in TCRdb shows in-frame clones only, minus some. The sample comprises 150,000 to 200,000 clones, about 84% of which are singletons, and over 5% rests with the top ten. Sequenced material: peripheral blood. The receptors were gathered from a woman aged 25 to 39 with acute or convalescent COVID-19. CDR3s include the opening cysteine and the closing phenylalanine or tryptophan. The D gene is left open where the match is weak. A clone size is listed for some rows: how often the clone was seen (once, few, many), or a class if it is expanded.

j_call,clone_size,d_call,v_call,cdr3_aa,cdr3_nt
TRBJ2-7,few,TRBD2,TRBV2,CASSSQRGDYEQYF,TGTGCCAGCAGCTCACAGCGGGGGGACTACGAGCAGTACTTC
TRBJ1-2,once,TRBD1,TRBV7-2,CASSPLGDRGYGYTF,TGTGCCAGCAGCCCCTTAGGGGACAGGGGCTATGGCTACACCTTC
TRBJ2-5,-,-,TRBV6-5,CASSRTLAGETQYF,TGTGCCAGCAGTCGGACACTCGCAGGGGAGACCCAGTACTTC
TRBJ2-5,-,TRBD1,TRBV19,CASSDWDRAGETQYF,TGTGCCAGTAGTGACTGGGACAGGGCCGGGGAGACCCAGTACTTC
TRBJ2-7,few,TRBD2,TRBV9,CASSARTSGVYEQYF,TGTGCCAGCAGCGCTCGGACTAGCGGGGTGTACGAGCAGTACTTC
TRBJ2-7,-,-,TRBV7-9,CASSPSRVRLEQYF,TGTGCCAGCAGTCCGTCCAGGGTGCGGCTCGAGCAGTACTTC
TRBJ1-5,-,-,TRBV5-1,CASSLRSRTEYSNQPQHF,TGCGCCAGCAGCTTGCGCTCTCGGACAGAATATAGCAATCAGCCCCAGCATTTT
TRBJ2-5,-,-,TRBV27,CASTSQETQYF,TGTGCCAGCACCTCTCAAGAGACCCAGTACTTC
TRBJ1-1,once,TRBD1,TRBV18,CASSPGTVEAFF,TGTGCCAGCTCACCAGGGACAGTTGAAGCTTTCTTT
TRBJ2-5,-,TRBD2,TRBV7-7,CASSSLKVAGGQETQYF,TGTGCCAGCAGCTCCCTTAAAGTCGCGGGGGGGCAAGAGACCCAGTACTTC
TRBJ2-7,once,-,TRBV28,CASSLIQGPYEQYF,TGTGCCAGCAGTTTAATCCAGGGTCCCTACGAGCAGTACTTC
TRBJ1-1,once,-,TRBV5-1,CASSSIRGNTEAFF,TGCGCCAGCAGCTCCATAAGGGGGAACACTGAAGCTTTCTTT
TRBJ1-1,-,-,TRBV13,CASRLTSGVNTEAFF,TGTGCCAGCAGGTTGACTTCGGGAGTGAACACTGAAGCTTTCTTT
TRBJ1-6,-,-,TRBV7-8,CASTSGSYNSPLHF,TGTGCCAGCACCTCCGGCTCCTATAATTCACCCCTCCACTTT
TRBJ1-2,-,TRBD1,TRBV29-1,CSVQKQGADGYTF,TGCAGCGTTCAGAAACAGGGGGCGGATGGCTACACCTTC
TRBJ1-2,-,TRBD1,TRBV7-2,CASSTRDSRGGYTF,TGTGCCAGCAGCACACGGGACAGTAGAGGCGGCTACACCTTC
TRBJ1-1,-,-,TRBV28,CASRPGGENTEAFF,TGTGCCAGCAGGCCGGGGGGGGAGAACACTGAAGCTTTCTTT
TRBJ1-2,once,-,TRBV30,CAWSVRSLGSGYTF,TGTGCCTGGAGTGTCAGGTCTCTCGGCTCGGGCTACACCTTC
TRBJ1-2,-,-,TRBV28,CASSDRFSYTF,TGTGCCAGCAGCGACAGGTTTAGCTACACCTTC
TRBJ2-1,once,-,TRBV6-5,CASRQTGPNEQFF,TGTGCCAGCAGACAAACAGGGCCCAATGAGCAGTTCTTC
TRBJ1-1,-,-,TRBV20-1,CSAARATEAFF,TGCAGTGCGGCCAGGGCCACTGAAGCTTTCTTT
TRBJ2-5,-,TRBD1,TRBV7-8,CASSLGRGGQGETQYF,TGTGCCAGCAGCTTAGGGAGAGGGGGCCAGGGAGAGACCCAGTACTTC
TRBJ2-2,-,TRBD1,TRBV5-1,CASSVGQGAGGELFF,TGCGCCAGCAGCGTAGGACAGGGGGCCGGCGGGGAGCTGTTTTTT
TRBJ2-7,-,TRBD2,TRBV6-5,CASSRLAGDYEQYF,TGTGCCAGCAGCCGACTAGCGGGAGACTACGAGCAGTACTTC
TRBJ2-7,once,TRBD1,TRBV5-1,CASSLTTSGQGTYEQYF,TGCGCCAGCAGCCTTACTACATCGGGACAGGGAACCTACGAGCAGTACTTC
TRBJ1-2,-,-,TRBV29-1,CSVGDSGELNYGYTF,TGCAGCGTTGGCGACTCAGGGGAATTAAACTATGGCTACACCTTC
TRBJ1-5,-,-,TRBV7-2,CASSHYSWPQHF,TGTGCCAGCAGCCACTACTCCTGGCCCCAGCATTTT
TRBJ1-2,-,TRBD1,TRBV27,CASSPDLFRDREEYGYTF,TGTGCCAGCAGTCCGGATCTATTTCGGGACAGGGAAGAATATGGCTACACCTTC
TRBJ2-5,-,-,TRBV19,CASSISSTGYETQYF,TGTGCCAGTAGTATCTCCTCGACAGGATACGAGACCCAGTACTTC
TRBJ2-5,-,TRBD2,TRBV29-1,CSVGLAGVQETQYF,TGCAGCGTTGGTCTAGCGGGAGTACAAGAGACCCAGTACTTC
TRBJ1-1,-,TRBD1,TRBV4-1,CASSNPLRTGAEAFF,TGCGCCAGCAGCAACCCCTTGAGGACAGGGGCTGAAGCTTTCTTT
TRBJ2-3,once,TRBD2,TRBV9,CASSYSGGASTDTQYF,TGTGCCAGCAGCTACAGCGGGGGAGCTAGCACAGATACGCAGTATTTT
TRBJ2-1,-,TRBD2,TRBV27,CASSLSVLAGWSNEQFF,TGTGCCAGCAGTTTATCGGTCCTAGCGGGGTGGAGTAATGAGCAGTTCTTC
TRBJ2-3,-,TRBD2,TRBV5-1,CASSDTGTRGGAGTDTQYF,TGCGCCAGCAGCGACACTGGGACTCGCGGGGGGGCGGGCACAGATACGCAGTATTTT
TRBJ1-4,-,TRBD1,TRBV15,CATSMTGKLLFF,TGTGCCACCAGCATGACAGGGAAGCTACTGTTTTTT
TRBJ2-1,once,TRBD2,TRBV5-4,CASSGEGLAGGLSEQFF,TGTGCCAGCAGCGGGGAGGGACTAGCGGGAGGGCTTAGTGAGCAGTTCTTC
TRBJ2-1,-,-,TRBV21-1,CASSASGRETSYNEQFF,TGTGCCAGCTCCGCTAGCGGGAGGGAAACCTCCTACAATGAGCAGTTCTTC
TRBJ1-5,-,TRBD1,TRBV27,CASSLSSGTGGNQPQHF,TGTGCCAGCAGTTTATCGAGCGGGACAGGGGGCAATCAGCCCCAGCATTTT
TRBJ1-5,few,-,TRBV28,CASSTGRGRPQHF,TGTGCCAGCAGCACTGGACGGGGGAGGCCCCAGCATTTT
TRBJ1-5,few,-,TRBV5-1,CASSLGPGDQPQHF,TGCGCCAGCAGCTTGGGGCCAGGGGATCAGCCCCAGCATTTT
TRBJ2-7,-,TRBD2,TRBV27,CASSPDGGRSYEQYF,TGTGCCAGCAGCCCTGACGGCGGGAGGTCCTACGAGCAGTACTTC
TRBJ1-5,-,-,TRBV13,CASSLGHRSNQPQHF,TGTGCCAGCAGCTTAGGTCACAGGAGCAATCAGCCCCAGCATTTT
TRBJ2-2,-,TRBD2,TRBV7-2,CASSQLRIGGGVTGELFF,TGTGCCAGCAGCCAACTCCGGATCGGCGGGGGGGTCACCGGGGAGCTGTTTTTT
TRBJ2-1,-,TRBD2,TRBV6-5,CASSPGLRNEQFF,TGTGCCAGCAGTCCGGGACTACGAAATGAGCAGTTCTTC
TRBJ2-5,-,-,TRBV7-2,CASSLLLGAGATRSETQYF,TGTGCCAGCAGCTTACTTTTGGGGGCGGGGGCCACGAGGTCGGAGACCCAGTACTTC
TRBJ1-2,few,TRBD1,TRBV19,CASSTTGGFVF,TGTGCCAGTAGTACGACAGGGGGGTTCGTCTTC
TRBJ2-1,-,TRBD2,TRBV28,CASSLGLAAFNEQFF,TGTGCCAGCAGTTTGGGACTAGCGGCTTTCAATGAGCAGTTCTTC